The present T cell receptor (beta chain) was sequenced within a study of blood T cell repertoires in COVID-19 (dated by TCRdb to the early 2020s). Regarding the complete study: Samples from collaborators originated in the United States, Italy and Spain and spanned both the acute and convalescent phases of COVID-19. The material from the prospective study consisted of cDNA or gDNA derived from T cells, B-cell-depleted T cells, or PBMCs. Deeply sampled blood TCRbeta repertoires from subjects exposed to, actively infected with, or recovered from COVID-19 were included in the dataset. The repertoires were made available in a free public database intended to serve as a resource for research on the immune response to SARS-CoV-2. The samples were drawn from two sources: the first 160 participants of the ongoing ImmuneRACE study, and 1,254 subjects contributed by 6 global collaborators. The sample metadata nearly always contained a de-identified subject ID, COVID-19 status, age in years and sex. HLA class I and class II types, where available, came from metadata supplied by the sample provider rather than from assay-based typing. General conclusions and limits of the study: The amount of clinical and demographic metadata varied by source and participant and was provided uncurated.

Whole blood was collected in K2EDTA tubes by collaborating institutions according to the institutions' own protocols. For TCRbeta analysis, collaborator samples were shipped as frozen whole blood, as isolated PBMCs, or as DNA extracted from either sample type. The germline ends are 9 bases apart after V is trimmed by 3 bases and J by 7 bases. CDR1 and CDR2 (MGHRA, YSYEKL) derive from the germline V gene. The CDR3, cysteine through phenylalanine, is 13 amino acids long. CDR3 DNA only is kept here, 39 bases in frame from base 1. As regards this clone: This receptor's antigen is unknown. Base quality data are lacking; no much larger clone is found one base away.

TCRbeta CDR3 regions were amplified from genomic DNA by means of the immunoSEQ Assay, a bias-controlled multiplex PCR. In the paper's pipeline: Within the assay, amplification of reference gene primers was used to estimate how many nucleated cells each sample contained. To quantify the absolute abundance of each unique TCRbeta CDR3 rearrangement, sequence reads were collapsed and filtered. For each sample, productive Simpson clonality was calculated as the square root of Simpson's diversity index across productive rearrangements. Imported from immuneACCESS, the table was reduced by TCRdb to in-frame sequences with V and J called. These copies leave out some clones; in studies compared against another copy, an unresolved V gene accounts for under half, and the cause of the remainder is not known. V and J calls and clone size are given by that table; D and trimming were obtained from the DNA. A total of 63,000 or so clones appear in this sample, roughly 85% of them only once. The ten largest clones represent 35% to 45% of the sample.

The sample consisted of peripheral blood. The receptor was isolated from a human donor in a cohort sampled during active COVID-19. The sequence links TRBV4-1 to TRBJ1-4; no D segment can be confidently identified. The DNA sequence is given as TGCGCCAGCAGCCAGTGGGAGGGTGAAAAACTGTTTTTT. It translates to CASSQWEGEKLFF.